This TCR beta chain was obtained from a study of blood T cell repertoires in COVID-19. Study in general: There were acute and convalescent COVID-19 samples, and they came from the United States, Italy and Spain. T cells, B-cell-depleted T cells, or PBMCs supplied cDNA or gDNA.

As handled by the study authors: Estimates of nucleated cell counts were drawn from the amplification of reference gene primers. Some clones are missing from TCRdb's copy, which holds only in-frame ones; the method was immunoSEQ multiplex PCR. The D gene and trimming were derived from the DNA, and the V and J assignments and clone size from that table. This sample has tens of thousands of clones, with 75% to 90% found just once. The junction had 15 bases not matched to a gene; V was cut back by 2 bases and J by 2 bases. Germline CDR1 and CDR2: MNHEY and SVGEGT. The CDR3 totals 20 residues. The J gene is TRBJ1-4, the V gene TRBV6-2 or TRBV6-3; 9 bases fit TRBD1. The material sequenced was peripheral blood. This TCR came from a man in his 60s with acute or convalescent COVID-19. CDR3 protein: CASSYPSDRGGGATNEKLFF. CDR3 bases: TGTGCCAGCAGTTACCCGTCGGACAGGGGAGGCGGTGCCACTAATGAAAAACTGTTTTTT.